The rows below give T cell receptor beta chains drawn from one sample of a study of T cell changes during pregnancy in multiple sclerosis. Libraries were prepared by immunoSEQ multiplex PCR; TCRdb keeps only in-frame clonotypes and omits some of them. The sample includes roughly 45,000 clones, approximately 95% seen only once; the top ten take under 6%. The sequencing used CD8+ T cells from peripheral blood mononuclear cells, collected in the first trimester of pregnancy. The receptor set was obtained from a female donor with multiple sclerosis, enrolled in a pregnancy study. The CDR3 runs from the conserved cysteine through the conserved F or W. D genes are given only for firm matches. Size tells how often a clone was seen (once, few, many) or the class of an expanded clone, and some rows leave it out.

j_call v_call clone_size d_call cdr3_nt cdr3_aa
TRBJ1-3 TRBV13 . . TGTGCCAGCAGTGGGGCTGGGCAGGCTTACTCTGGAAACACCATATATTTT CASSGAGQAYSGNTIYF
TRBJ1-1 TRBV27 . . TGTGCCAGCAGCCTACTTTCGGGGGGGAACACTGAAGCTTTCTTT CASSLLSGGNTEAFF
TRBJ2-5 TRBV27 once . TGTGCCAGCAGTTTATCGAGGTACCAAGAGACCCAGTACTTC CASSLSRYQETQYF
TRBJ2-7 TRBV5-1 . . TGCGCCAGCAGCTTGGGGGCAGCCCGCGAGCAGTACTTC CASSLGAAREQYF
TRBJ2-2 TRBV9 . TRBD1 TGTGCCAGCAGCGCTCGACAGGGGGCCGCCGGGGAGCTGTTTTTT CASSARQGAAGELFF
TRBJ2-7 TRBV27 . . TGTGCCAGCGCCCACGATAGCGGAGCCTACGAGCAGTACTTC CASAHDSGAYEQYF
TRBJ1-1 TRBV11-2 . TRBD1 TGTGCCAGCACCCGACCGGACAGGACATACACTGAAGCTTTCTTT CASTRPDRTYTEAFF
TRBJ1-2 TRBV9 . . TGTGCCAGCAGCGTAAGGACAGACGCATACTATGGCTACACCTTC CASSVRTDAYYGYTF
TRBJ1-1 TRBV19 . TRBD1 TGTGCCAGCCTGACAGGGGGGAACACTGAAGCTTTCTTT CASLTGGNTEAFF
TRBJ1-4 TRBV5-1 . . TGCGCCAGCAGCTTGGCTGGGAGAGAAAAACTGTTTTTT CASSLAGREKLFF
TRBJ2-2 TRBV9 . TRBD2 TGTGCCAGCAGCGTAGGCGGGAGAACCACCGGGGAGCTGTTTTTT CASSVGGRTTGELFF
TRBJ2-5 TRBV7-7 . TRBD2 TGTGCCAGCAGCCCCCGGACTAGCGGGAGGGCCGGGTACGAGACCCAGTACTTC CASSPRTSGRAGYETQYF
TRBJ2-3 TRBV7-9 . TRBD2 TGTGCCAGCAGCTTAGGTCCTAGCGGGGCTACAGATACGCAGTATTTT CASSLGPSGATDTQYF
TRBJ1-2 TRBV19 once TRBD1 TGTGCCAGTAGTATTCGGGACAGGGGGATCTATGGCTACACCTTC CASSIRDRGIYGYTF
TRBJ2-7 TRBV7-2 . . TGTGCCAGCAGCTTAGCCGGGGGAGTGGCCTACGAGCAGTACTTC CASSLAGGVAYEQYF
TRBJ2-7 TRBV5-4 . . TGTGCCAGCAGCTTTTCCTCTGACGAGCAGTACTTC CASSFSSDEQYF
TRBJ2-1 TRBV29-1 . TRBD2 TGCAGCGTTGACTCGGATTGGAGACTAGCGGATCGGAAAGAGCAGTTCTTC CSVDSDWRLADRKEQFF
TRBJ2-1 TRBV4-2 few . TGTGCCAGCAGCCAAGAGCCGGAGAGCTCCTACAATGAGCAGTTCTTC CASSQEPESSYNEQFF
TRBJ1-2 TRBV5-1 . TRBD1 TGCGCCAGCAGCTCGACTGGCGACAGGGGCTATGGCTACACCTTC CASSSTGDRGYGYTF
TRBJ2-7 TRBV4-3 . . TGCGCCAGCAGCCAAGAAGCGAGATTCCCCTACGAGCAGTACTTC CASSQEARFPYEQYF
TRBJ2-7 TRBV21-1 . . TGTGCCAGCAGCAAAGTTGAAGGGGACAGGGGGGGCGAGCAGTACTTC CASSKVEGDRGGEQYF
TRBJ1-5 TRBV6-1 . . TGTGCCAGCAGTGATCACGGTCCGAATGATCAGCCCCAGCATTTT CASSDHGPNDQPQHF
TRBJ2-1 TRBV27 . . TGTGCCAGCAGTTTGCGACTTGATAATGAGCAGTTCTTC CASSLRLDNEQFF
TRBJ2-7 TRBV29-1 . . TGCAGCGTTGGCGGAGGGGACGAGCAGTACTTC CSVGGGDEQYF
TRBJ1-2 TRBV27 once TRBD1 TGTGCCAGCAGTTTATCTCCGGGACAGGGGGCGTATGGCTACACCTTC CASSLSPGQGAYGYTF
TRBJ2-7 TRBV4-1 . TRBD2 TGCGCCAGCAGCCAGGGGGGACTAGCGCCTGGCTACGAGCAGTACTTC CASSQGGLAPGYEQYF
TRBJ2-3 TRBV4-3 . . TGCGCCAGCAGCCGAGTGACTAGTTCTAGCACAGATACGCAGTATTTT CASSRVTSSSTDTQYF
TRBJ2-1 TRBV27 . . TGTGCCAGCAGTTTATCCGCAGGGGTGGTCTACAATGAGCAGTTCTTC CASSLSAGVVYNEQFF
TRBJ2-7 TRBV11-2 . TRBD1 TGTGCCAGCAGCTACAGGGGCGAAGTTCGGTACGAGCAGTACTTC CASSYRGEVRYEQYF
TRBJ2-1 TRBV5-1 . TRBD1 TGCGCCAGCAGCCACGGGACAGGGGTGAGCAATGAGCAGTTCTTC CASSHGTGVSNEQFF
TRBJ2-5 TRBV7-3 once TRBD2 TGTGCCAGCAGCTTAATGGGAGGGGTCCAAGAGACCCAGTACTTC CASSLMGGVQETQYF
TRBJ2-1 TRBV27 . TRBD2 TGTGCCAGCAGTTTATCCGCGGGAGGACACAATGAGCAGTTCTTC CASSLSAGGHNEQFF
TRBJ2-1 TRBV6-1 . . TGTGCCAGCAGTGAAAGACAGGACTACAATGAGCAGTTCTTC CASSERQDYNEQFF
TRBJ2-5 TRBV10-3 . TRBD1 TGTGCCATCAGCGGGACAGGGAATAAAGAGACCCAGTACTTC CAISGTGNKETQYF
TRBJ2-4 TRBV7-9 . . TGTGCCAGCAGCTGGGGGCAGACCAAAAACATTCAGTACTTC CASSWGQTKNIQYF
TRBJ1-1 TRBV9 . TRBD1 TGTGCCAGCAGCGTACCGGGACAGGGCGAAGCTTTCTTT CASSVPGQGEAFF
TRBJ2-7 TRBV27 . . TGTGCCAGTGGGGGGAGACACGAGCAGTACTTC CASGGRHEQYF
TRBJ2-1 TRBV19 . TRBD2 TGTGCCAGTAGTATGGGAGCGGGGGAACACAATGAGCAGTTCTTC CASSMGAGEHNEQFF
TRBJ2-7 TRBV19 . TRBD2 TGTGCCAGTAGTAGGCTAGCGGGAGACGTCGAGCAGTACTTC CASSRLAGDVEQYF
TRBJ1-5 TRBV2 . . TGTGCCAGCAGTGAAAGAGGCGGGGGACAGCCCCAGCATTTT CASSERGGGQPQHF
TRBJ2-7 TRBV19 . . TGTGCCAGTAGTATAGATTGGGGGGTGATCTACGAGCAGTACTTC CASSIDWGVIYEQYF
TRBJ2-1 TRBV4-3 . TRBD2 TGCGCCAGCAGCCAAGAAGTATGGGTGGCGGGAGCGGCCTACAATGAGCAGTTCTTC CASSQEVWVAGAAYNEQFF
TRBJ2-2 TRBV30 . . TGTGCCTGGAGTGTACACGGGAGCCACACCGGGGAGCTGTTTTTT CAWSVHGSHTGELFF
TRBJ2-7 TRBV27 few . TGTGCCAGCAGTTTCACAGGGCTGTACGAGCAGTACTTC CASSFTGLYEQYF